A selection of T cell receptor beta chains follows, all from one sample in a study of radiotherapy plus CTLA-4 blockade in lung cancer. TCRdb keeps only in-frame clones here, not all; method: immunoSEQ multiplex PCR. This sample has around 120,000 clones, with about four fifths found just once. The sample consisted of peripheral blood, taken from a patient treated with radiotherapy plus ipilimumab. Source of these receptors: a human donor with non-small cell lung cancer who had a partial response to radiotherapy plus ipilimumab. Each CDR3 is given with its conserved first and last residue. A D gene is named only where the DNA matches it firmly. Clone size is stated in some rows and not others, as once, few, many or a class when expanded.

size: .; D: TRBD1; J: TRBJ2-7; V: TRBV6-6; DNA: TGTGCCAGCACCACAAGTGGGGACAGACCCTACGAGCAGTACTTC; CDR3: CASTTSGDRPYEQYF
size: .; D: .; J: TRBJ1-6; V: TRBV27; DNA: TGTGCCAGCAGCCCTACGTCGAAGTCACCCCTCCACTTT; CDR3: CASSPTSKSPLHF
size: .; D: TRBD2; J: TRBJ2-5; V: TRBV27; DNA: TGTGCCAGCAGGGCTAGCGGGAGAGGAGAGACCCAGTACTTC; CDR3: CASRASGRGETQYF
size: .; D: .; J: TRBJ2-1; V: TRBV4-2; DNA: TGTGCCAGCAGCCAAGACCTGGACTATGTCGATGAGCAGTTCTTC; CDR3: CASSQDLDYVDEQFF
size: .; D: .; J: TRBJ1-5; V: TRBV9; DNA: TGTGCCAGCAGCGCGGGTGATGGGTATCAGCCCCAGCATTTT; CDR3: CASSAGDGYQPQHF
size: .; D: .; J: TRBJ2-2; V: TRBV11-2; DNA: TGTGCCAGCAGCTTAGGCGTACAGGCGAACACCGGGGAGCTGTTTTTT; CDR3: CASSLGVQANTGELFF
size: .; D: .; J: TRBJ2-1; V: TRBV11-2; DNA: TGTGCCAGCAGCTACGACTATAGCTCCTACAATGAGCAGTTCTTC; CDR3: CASSYDYSSYNEQFF
size: .; D: TRBD2; J: TRBJ2-1; V: TRBV2; DNA: TGTGCCAGCAGTCTGGGACTAGCGGGAAATGAGCAGTTCTTC; CDR3: CASSLGLAGNEQFF
size: .; D: TRBD1; J: TRBJ2-1; V: TRBV27; DNA: TGTGCCAGCAGTTTAGGGACAGGGGGACGAAATGAGCAGTTCTTC; CDR3: CASSLGTGGRNEQFF
size: .; D: TRBD2; J: TRBJ2-3; V: TRBV27; DNA: TGTGCCAGCAGTTTAAGGACTAGCGGCACAGATACGCAGTATTTT; CDR3: CASSLRTSGTDTQYF
size: few; D: .; J: TRBJ2-3; V: TRBV18; DNA: TGTGCCAGCTCACCCCCAACTAGCACAGATACGCAGTATTTT; CDR3: CASSPPTSTDTQYF
size: .; D: TRBD1; J: TRBJ2-7; V: TRBV4-2; DNA: TGTGCCAGCAGCCAAGGTACACAGGGGAGCTACGAGCAGTACTTC; CDR3: CASSQGTQGSYEQYF
size: .; D: TRBD2; J: TRBJ2-1; V: TRBV7-3; DNA: TGTGCCAGCAGCAAGACTAGCGGGAGGGGTAGTGAGCAGTTCTTC; CDR3: CASSKTSGRGSEQFF
size: few; D: TRBD1; J: TRBJ2-5; V: TRBV6-6; DNA: TGTGCCAGCATCGCCGGGACAGGGGGGACCCAGTACTTC; CDR3: CASIAGTGGTQYF
size: few; D: TRBD2; J: TRBJ2-7; V: TRBV28; DNA: TGTGCCAGCAGTGTGGTGGTGGGTCTCAGAGCGGGAGAGTCGAAGGTGCAGTACTTC; CDR3: CASSVVVGLRAGESKVQYF
size: few; D: TRBD2; J: TRBJ2-3; V: TRBV7-9; DNA: TGTGCCAGCAGCTTTGGACTAGCGGGGGTCACAGATACGCAGTATTTT; CDR3: CASSFGLAGVTDTQYF
size: .; D: TRBD1; J: TRBJ1-5; V: TRBV15; DNA: TGTGCCACCAGCAGAGCCGGGACAGGGGAAGGGCCCCAGCATTTT; CDR3: CATSRAGTGEGPQHF
size: .; D: TRBD1; J: TRBJ1-5; V: TRBV19; DNA: TGTGCCAGTAGTATCGGCAGGGGGGGCAATCAGCCCCAGCATTTT; CDR3: CASSIGRGGNQPQHF
size: .; D: TRBD2; J: TRBJ2-3; V: TRBV10-3; DNA: TGTGCCATCAGTGGGGCTAGCGGTAGCACAGATACGCAGTATTTT; CDR3: CAISGASGSTDTQYF
size: .; D: .; J: TRBJ2-5; V: TRBV6-1; DNA: TGTGCCAGCAGTGAATTTACAGGTCAAGAGACCCAGTACTTC; CDR3: CASSEFTGQETQYF
size: once; D: .; J: TRBJ2-5; V: TRBV9; DNA: TGTGCCAGCAGCGTAGGTCACAGCCAAGAGACCCAGTACTTC; CDR3: CASSVGHSQETQYF
size: .; D: TRBD2; J: TRBJ2-3; V: TRBV4-3; DNA: TGCGCCAGCAGCCAAGAGCCGTGGACTAGCGAGGATACGCAGTATTTT; CDR3: CASSQEPWTSEDTQYF
size: .; D: .; J: TRBJ2-1; V: TRBV4-1; DNA: TGCGCCAGCAGCCAAGAAGGGGGCAATGAGCAGTTCTTC; CDR3: CASSQEGGNEQFF